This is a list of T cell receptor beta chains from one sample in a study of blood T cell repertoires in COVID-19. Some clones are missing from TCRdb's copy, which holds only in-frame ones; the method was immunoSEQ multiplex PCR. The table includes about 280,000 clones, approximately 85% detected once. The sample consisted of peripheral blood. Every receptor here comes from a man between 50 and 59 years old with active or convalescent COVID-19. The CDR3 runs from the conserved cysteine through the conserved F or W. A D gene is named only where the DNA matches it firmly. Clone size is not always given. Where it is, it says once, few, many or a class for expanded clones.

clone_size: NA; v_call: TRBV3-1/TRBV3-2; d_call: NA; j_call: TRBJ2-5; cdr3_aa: CASSQGGEQTQYF; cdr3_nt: TGTGCCAGCAGCCAAGGGGGAGAGCAGACCCAGTACTTC
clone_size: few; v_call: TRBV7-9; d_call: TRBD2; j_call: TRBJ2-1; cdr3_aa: CASSLGTSRLEQFF; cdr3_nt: TGTGCCAGCAGCTTAGGGACTAGCCGGCTCGAGCAGTTCTTC
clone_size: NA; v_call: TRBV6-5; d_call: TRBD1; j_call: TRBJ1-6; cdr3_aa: CASSWDSPSPLHF; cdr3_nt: TGTGCCAGCAGTTGGGACAGCCCTTCACCCCTCCACTTT
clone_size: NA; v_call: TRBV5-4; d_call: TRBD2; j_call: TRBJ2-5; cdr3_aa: CASSLAGGRQETQYF; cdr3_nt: TGTGCCAGCAGCTTGGCCGGGGGGAGGCAAGAGACCCAGTACTTC
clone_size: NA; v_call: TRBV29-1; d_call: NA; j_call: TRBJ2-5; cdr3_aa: CSTPGKGTGGETQYF; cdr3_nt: TGCAGCACCCCGGGCAAAGGAACCGGAGGAGAGACCCAGTACTTC
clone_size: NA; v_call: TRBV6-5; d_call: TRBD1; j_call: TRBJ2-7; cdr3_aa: CASSYLDREYYEQYF; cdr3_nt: TGTGCCAGCAGTTACCTAGACAGGGAATACTACGAGCAGTACTTC
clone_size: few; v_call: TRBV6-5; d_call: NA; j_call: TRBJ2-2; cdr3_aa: CASSWGVGELFF; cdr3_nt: TGTGCCAGCAGTTGGGGCGTCGGGGAGCTGTTTTTT
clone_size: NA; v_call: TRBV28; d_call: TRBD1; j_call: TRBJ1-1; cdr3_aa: CASSQGVNTEAFF; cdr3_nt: TGTGCCAGCAGCCAGGGGGTCAACACTGAAGCTTTCTTT
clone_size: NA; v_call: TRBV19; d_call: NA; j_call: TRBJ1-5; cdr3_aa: CASSAGSRQPQHF; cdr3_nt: TGTGCCAGTAGTGCAGGGTCACGACAGCCCCAGCATTTT
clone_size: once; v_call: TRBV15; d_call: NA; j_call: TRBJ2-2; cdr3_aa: CATSRAGVNTGELFF; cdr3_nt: TGTGCCACCAGCAGAGCGGGGGTTAACACCGGGGAGCTGTTTTTT
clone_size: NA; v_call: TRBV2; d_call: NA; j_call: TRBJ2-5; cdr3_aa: CASSEDIPAQYF; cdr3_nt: TGTGCCAGCAGTGAGGACATACCGGCCCAGTACTTC